This T cell receptor beta chain was captured by sequencing in a study of T cell responses to AZD1222 COVID-19 vaccine. On the study more broadly: Pooling of second doses given at about 4 or about 12 weeks was done. Study-wide findings and caveats: Unmutated variant regions are reportedly the target of nearly half of TCRs that are spike-specific. Among AZD1222 vaccinees, only six were seropositive at baseline.

Germline CDR1 SGHTA, CDR2 FQGTGA. The CDR3 totals 16 residues. V was clipped by 1 base and J by 1 base, with 13 bases between them. Method: immunoSEQ multiplex PCR; TCRdb's copy keeps in-frame clones and lacks some. Found here are roughly 150,000 clones, roughly 87% of them singletons; the top ten hold 4.5% to 6.5%. Note on this clone: Antigen specificity is unknown.

The clonotype was recovered from an adult in good health. The chain recombines TRBV7-3 with TRBJ1-1; D is perhaps TRBD1 (5 bases). Sequences were derived from peripheral blood, sampled on day 0 of AZD1222 vaccination. CDR3 region: CASSLRLGGTNTEAFF. CDR3 coding DNA: TGTGCCAGCAGCTTAAGGCTAGGAGGGACGAACACTGAAGCTTTCTTT.